Below, one TCR beta chain is given with its context. The germline gives CDR1 WSHSY, CDR2 SAAADI. V was shortened by 4 bases and J by 0 bases, with 15 bases between the two germline ends. CDR3 size: 16 residues. Study processing details: Amplification from reference gene primers served as the basis for estimated nucleated cell counts. Libraries were prepared by immunoSEQ multiplex PCR; TCRdb keeps only in-frame clonotypes and omits some of them. Clone size and the V and J calls come from that table; the DNA yielded D and trimming. The sample lists around 220,000 clones; about 88% were seen once. This specimen comes from a study of blood T cell repertoires in COVID-19. Study-wide background: Italy, Spain and the United States were the sources of the convalescent and acute COVID-19 samples. PBMCs, B-cell-depleted T cells, or T cells provided the cDNA or gDNA that made up the material.

In Seattle, patients joined the study during active infection and were tracked longitudinally. The source is a woman aged 45-65 years with COVID-19, enrolled during active disease. The rearrangement uses TRBV10-2 and TRBJ1-2; D ambiguous. The specimen was peripheral blood. The CDR3: CASSGGSRTTNYGYTF. The CDR3 DNA is TGCGCCAGCAGTGGCGGCAGCCGAACTACTAACTATGGCTACACCTTC.